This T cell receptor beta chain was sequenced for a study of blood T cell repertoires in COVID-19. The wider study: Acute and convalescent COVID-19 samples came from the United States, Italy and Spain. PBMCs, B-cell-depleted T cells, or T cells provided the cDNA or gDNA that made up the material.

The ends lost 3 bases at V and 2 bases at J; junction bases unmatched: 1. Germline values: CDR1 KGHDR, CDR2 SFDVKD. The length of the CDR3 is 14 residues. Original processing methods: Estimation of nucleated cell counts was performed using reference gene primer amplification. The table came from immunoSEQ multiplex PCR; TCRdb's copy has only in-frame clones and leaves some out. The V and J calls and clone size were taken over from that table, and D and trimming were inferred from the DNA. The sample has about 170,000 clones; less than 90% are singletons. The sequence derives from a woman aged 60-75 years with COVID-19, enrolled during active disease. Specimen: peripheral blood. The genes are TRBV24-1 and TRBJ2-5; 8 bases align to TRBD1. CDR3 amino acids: CATSDRDRQETQYF. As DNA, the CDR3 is TGTGCCACCAGTGATAGGGACAGGCAAGAGACCCAGTACTTC.